This T cell receptor (beta chain) was identified during a study of blood T cells in healthy people across ages. Study-level results: Older individuals had lower TCR beta diversity per million T cells (the decline was roughly linear).

J gave up 5 bases and V 3 bases, and 9 bases lay outside the gene matches. CDR1 is SGHAT, CDR2 FQDESV, per germline (reference sequence). The CDR3 loop spans 15 amino acids. Primers used in a second PCR of about 6 to 11 cycles were a sample-barcoded 5' primer and a J-beta primer mix. TCRdb passed the 5' RACE reads through MiXCR, listing each CDR3 protein once. This sample has about 800,000 distinct CDR3 sequences, with roughly 64% found just once. In regard to this clonotype: The antigen is undetermined.

Sequenced material: blood. The V and J genes are TRBV11-1 and TRBJ2-5, with 7 bases aligning to TRBD1. The TCR originated in a young man in good health. The CDR3 protein is CASSLLQGIGETQYF. DNA of the CDR3: TGTGCCAGCAGCTTGTTACAGGGGATTGGTGAGACCCAGTACTTC.